This T cell receptor beta chain was captured by sequencing in a study of early T cells in non-severe SARS-CoV-2 infection. Across the study: The input, bulk RNA from unsorted whole blood, was sequenced, and chains were unpaired.

Points on this clonotype: The antigen remains undetermined.

Unique molecular identifiers were attached to individual cDNA molecules. TCRdb called the 5' RACE reads again in MiXCR, with one record for every CDR3 protein. Found here are about 80,000 distinct CDR3 sequences, 9.5% to 15% of them singletons; the top ten hold roughly 3.2%. Findings and caveats of the study: There was a bias toward anti-spike CD8 responses in VDJdb matching, which missed private and CD4 specificities.

Germline V gene data show CDR1 as LGHDT and CDR2 as YNNKEL (reference sequence). Trimming cost V 4 bases and J 3 bases; bases outside gene matches: 6. This CDR3 has 14 residues. This sequence originates from an adult who was a healthcare worker with PCR-confirmed SARS-CoV-2 infection or an uninfected control (not recorded which). Material: whole blood. The chain couples TRBV3-1 to TRBJ2-7; 7 bases fit TRBD2. CDR3 protein: CASSPMAGDYEQYF. The DNA for the CDR3 is TGTGCCAGCAGCCCCATGGCGGGAGACTACGAGCAGTACTTC.